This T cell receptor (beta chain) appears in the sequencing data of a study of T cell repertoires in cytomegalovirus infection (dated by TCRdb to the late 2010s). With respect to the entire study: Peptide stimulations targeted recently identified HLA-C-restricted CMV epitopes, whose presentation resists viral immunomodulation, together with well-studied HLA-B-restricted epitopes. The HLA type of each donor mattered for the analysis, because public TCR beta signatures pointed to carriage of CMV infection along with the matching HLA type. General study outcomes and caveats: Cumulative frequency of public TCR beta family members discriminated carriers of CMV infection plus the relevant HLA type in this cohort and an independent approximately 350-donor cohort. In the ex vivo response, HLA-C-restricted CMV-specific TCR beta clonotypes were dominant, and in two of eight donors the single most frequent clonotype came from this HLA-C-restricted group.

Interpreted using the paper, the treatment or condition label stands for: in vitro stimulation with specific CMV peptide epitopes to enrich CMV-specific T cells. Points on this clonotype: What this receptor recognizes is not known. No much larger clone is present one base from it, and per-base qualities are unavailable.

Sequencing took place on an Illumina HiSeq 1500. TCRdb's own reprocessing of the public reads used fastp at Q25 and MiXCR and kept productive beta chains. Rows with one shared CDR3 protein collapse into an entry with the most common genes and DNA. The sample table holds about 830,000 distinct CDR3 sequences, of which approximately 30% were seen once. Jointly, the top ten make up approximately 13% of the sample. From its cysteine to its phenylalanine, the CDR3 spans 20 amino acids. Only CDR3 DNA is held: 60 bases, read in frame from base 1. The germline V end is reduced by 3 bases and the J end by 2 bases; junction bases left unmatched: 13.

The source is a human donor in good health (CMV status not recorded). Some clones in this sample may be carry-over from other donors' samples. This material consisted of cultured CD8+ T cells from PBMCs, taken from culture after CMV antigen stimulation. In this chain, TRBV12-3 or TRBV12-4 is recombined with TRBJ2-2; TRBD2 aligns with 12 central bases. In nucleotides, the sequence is TGTGCCAGCAGTTTTATCTTACTAGCGGGGGGCAAAGGCAACACCGGGGAGCTGTTTTTT. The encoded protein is CASSFILLAGGKGNTGELFF.